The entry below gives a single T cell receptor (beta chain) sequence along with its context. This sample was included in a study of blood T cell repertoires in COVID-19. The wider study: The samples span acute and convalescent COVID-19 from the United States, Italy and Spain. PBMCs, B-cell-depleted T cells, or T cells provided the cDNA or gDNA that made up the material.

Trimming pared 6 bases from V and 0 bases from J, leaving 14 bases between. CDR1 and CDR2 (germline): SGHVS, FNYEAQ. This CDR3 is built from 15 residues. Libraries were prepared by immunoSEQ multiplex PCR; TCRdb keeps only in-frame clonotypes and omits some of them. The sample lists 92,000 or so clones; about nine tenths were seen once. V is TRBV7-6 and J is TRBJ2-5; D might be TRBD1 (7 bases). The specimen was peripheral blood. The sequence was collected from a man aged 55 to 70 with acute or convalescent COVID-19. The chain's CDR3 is CASRGGQGDQETQYF. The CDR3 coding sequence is TGTGCCAGCAGGGGGGGCCAGGGGGACCAAGAGACCCAGTACTTC.